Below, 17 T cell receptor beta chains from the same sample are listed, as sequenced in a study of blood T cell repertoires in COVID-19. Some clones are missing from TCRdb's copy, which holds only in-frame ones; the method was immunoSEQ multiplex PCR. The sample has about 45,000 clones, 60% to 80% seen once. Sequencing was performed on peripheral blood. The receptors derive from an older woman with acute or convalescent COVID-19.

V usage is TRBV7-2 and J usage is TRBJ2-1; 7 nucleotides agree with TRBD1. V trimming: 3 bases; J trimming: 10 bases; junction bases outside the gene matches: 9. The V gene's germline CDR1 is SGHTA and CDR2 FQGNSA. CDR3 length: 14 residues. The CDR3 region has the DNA TGTGCCAGCAGCTTGGGACAGTATACGGGCGAGCAGTTCTTC. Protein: CASSLGQYTGEQFF.

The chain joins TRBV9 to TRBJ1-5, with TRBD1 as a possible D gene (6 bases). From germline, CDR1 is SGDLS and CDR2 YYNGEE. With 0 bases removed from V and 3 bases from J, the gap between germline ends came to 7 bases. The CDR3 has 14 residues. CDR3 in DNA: TGTGCCAGCAGCGTAGGGACAGACAATCAGCCCCAGCATTTT. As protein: CASSVGTDNQPQHF.

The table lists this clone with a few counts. The CDR3 region is CASSALWTSPYYNEQFF. CDR3 nucleotide sequence: TGTGCCAGCAGTGCCCTGTGGACTAGCCCATACTACAATGAGCAGTTCTTC. The rearrangement joins TRBV2 to TRBJ2-1, with 8 nucleotides matching TRBD2. The junction had 11 bases not matched to a gene; V was cut back by 4 bases and J by 3 bases. CDR1 SNHLY and CDR2 FYNNEI come from the germline V gene. The CDR3 runs to 17 residues.

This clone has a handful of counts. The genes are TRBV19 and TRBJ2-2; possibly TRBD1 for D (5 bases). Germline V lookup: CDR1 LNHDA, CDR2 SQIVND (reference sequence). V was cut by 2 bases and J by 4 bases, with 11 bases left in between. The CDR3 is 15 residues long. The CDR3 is CASSIKGAVTGELFF. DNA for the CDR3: TGTGCCAGTAGTATAAAAGGGGCGGTCACCGGGGAGCTGTTTTTT.

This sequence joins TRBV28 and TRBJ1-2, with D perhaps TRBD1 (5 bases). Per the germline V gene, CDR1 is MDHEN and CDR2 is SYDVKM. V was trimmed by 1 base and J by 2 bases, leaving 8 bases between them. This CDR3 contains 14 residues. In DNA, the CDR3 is TGTGCCAGCAGTTTATCTCCAGGGAACTATGGCTACACCTTC. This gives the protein CASSLSPGNYGYTF.

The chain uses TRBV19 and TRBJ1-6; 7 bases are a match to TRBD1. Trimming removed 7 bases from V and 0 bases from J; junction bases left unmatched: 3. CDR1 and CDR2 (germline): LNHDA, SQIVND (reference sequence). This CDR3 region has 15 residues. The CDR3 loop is CASMGQSSYNSPLHF. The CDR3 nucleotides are TGTGCCAGTATGGGACAGAGCTCCTATAATTCACCCCTCCACTTT.

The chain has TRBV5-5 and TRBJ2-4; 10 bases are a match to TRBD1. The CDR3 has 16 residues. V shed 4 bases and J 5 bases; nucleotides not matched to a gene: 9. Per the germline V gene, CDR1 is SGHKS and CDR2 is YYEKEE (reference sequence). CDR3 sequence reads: CASSPGDRGLQNIQYF. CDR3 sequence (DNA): TGTGCCAGCAGCCCGGGGGACAGGGGTCTTCAAAACATTCAGTACTTC.

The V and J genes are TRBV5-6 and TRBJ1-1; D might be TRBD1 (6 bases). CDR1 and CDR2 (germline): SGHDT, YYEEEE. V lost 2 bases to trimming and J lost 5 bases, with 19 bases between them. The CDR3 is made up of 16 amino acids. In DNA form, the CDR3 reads TGTGCCAGCAGCTTCGGGGGGCCAGTTCTTCAAACTGAAGCTTTCTTT. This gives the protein CASSFGGPVLQTEAFF.

CDR3 nucleotide sequence: TGTGCCAGCTCATCATTCCCGGGACAGAATTCACCCCTCCACTTT. It encodes CASSSFPGQNSPLHF. The chain recombines TRBV18 with TRBJ1-6, with 7 bases lining up with TRBD1. V dropped 5 bases and J dropped 7; count of bases not matched to a gene: 8. The CDR3 sequence is 15 residues long. Germline CDR1 KGHSH, CDR2 LQKENI.

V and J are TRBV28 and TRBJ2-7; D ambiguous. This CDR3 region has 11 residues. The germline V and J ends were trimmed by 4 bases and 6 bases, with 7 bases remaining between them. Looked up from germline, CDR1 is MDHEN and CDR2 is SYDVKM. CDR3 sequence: CASSSAAEQYF. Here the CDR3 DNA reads TGTGCCAGCAGTTCGGCGGCCGAGCAGTACTTC.

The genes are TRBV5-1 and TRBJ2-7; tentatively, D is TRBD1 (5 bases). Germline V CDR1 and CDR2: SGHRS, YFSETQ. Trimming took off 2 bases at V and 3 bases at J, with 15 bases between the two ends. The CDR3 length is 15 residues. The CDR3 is CASSLFSDRNYEQYF. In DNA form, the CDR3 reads TGCGCCAGCAGCTTATTTTCCGACAGAAACTACGAGCAGTACTTC.

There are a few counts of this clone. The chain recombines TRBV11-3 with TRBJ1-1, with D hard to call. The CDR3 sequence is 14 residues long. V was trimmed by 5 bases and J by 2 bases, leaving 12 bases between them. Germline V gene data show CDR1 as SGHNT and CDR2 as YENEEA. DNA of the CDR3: TGTGCCAGCAGCGCTACCCGGGGAAACACTGAAGCTTTCTTT. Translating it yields CASSATRGNTEAFF.

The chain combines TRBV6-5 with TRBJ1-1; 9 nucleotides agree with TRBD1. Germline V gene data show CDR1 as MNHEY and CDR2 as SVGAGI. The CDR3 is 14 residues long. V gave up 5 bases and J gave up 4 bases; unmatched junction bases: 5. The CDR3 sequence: CASSTGQGSTEAFF. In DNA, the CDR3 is TGTGCCAGCAGTACCGGACAGGGGAGCACTGAAGCTTTCTTT.

CDR3 DNA: TGTGCCATCAGGGGACAGTACAGCACTGAAGCTTTCTTT. Protein product: CAIRGQYSTEAFF. This chain connects TRBV10-3 to TRBJ1-1, with 7 bases matching TRBD1. J was trimmed by 4 bases and V by 6 bases; bases with no gene match: 5. The germline gives CDR1 ENHRY, CDR2 SYGVKD. This CDR3 comprises 13 residues.

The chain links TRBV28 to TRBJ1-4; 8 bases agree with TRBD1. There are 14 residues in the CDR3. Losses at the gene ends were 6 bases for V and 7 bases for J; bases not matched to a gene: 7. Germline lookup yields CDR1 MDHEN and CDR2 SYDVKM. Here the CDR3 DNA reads TGTGCCAGCAGCTCAGGGGGCGTAACTGAAAAACTGTTTTTT. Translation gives CASSSGGVTEKLFF.

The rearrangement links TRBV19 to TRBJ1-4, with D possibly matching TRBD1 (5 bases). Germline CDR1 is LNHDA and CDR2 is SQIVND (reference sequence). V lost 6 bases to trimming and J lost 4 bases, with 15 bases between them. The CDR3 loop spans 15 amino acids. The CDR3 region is CASRPAMGGNEKLFF. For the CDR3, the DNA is TGTGCCAGTAGACCTGCCATGGGGGGTAATGAAAAACTGTTTTTT.

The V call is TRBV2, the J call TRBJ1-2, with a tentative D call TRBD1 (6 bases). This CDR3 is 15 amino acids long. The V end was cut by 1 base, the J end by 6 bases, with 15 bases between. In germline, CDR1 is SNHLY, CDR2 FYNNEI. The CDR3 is CASSEGGQGLDGYTF. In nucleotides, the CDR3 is TGTGCCAGCAGTGAAGGGGGGCAGGGTCTCGATGGCTACACCTTC.